This T cell receptor (beta chain) comes out of a study of regulatory T cells in long-lasting Graves disease. Study-level information: To qualify as persistent, Graves' disease required over 5 years of antithyroid drugs with positive TSH receptor antibodies.

Worth noting for this clonotype: Its antigen is not known.

CDR3 regions were amplified by Arm-PCR using iRepertoire HTBI primers to build TCR beta libraries. Authors' data handling: The samples yielded 62 TRBV and 13 to 15 TRBJ segments. TCRdb recomputed calls from the multiplex PCR reads with MiXCR, one row per CDR3 protein. The V and J calls follow TCRdb's processing rather than the paper's. In the table there are about 660,000 distinct CDR3 sequences, around 30% of which are singletons. Notes on the study in general: More public clonotypes were shared by persistent patients (about 3,000) than by new patients (approximately 990).

Time point described: persistent/refractory GD, antithyroid drugs over 5 years with positive TRAb. Making the TCR library involved RNA that had been extracted from PBMCs. Sequenced material: peripheral blood mononuclear cells (PBMCs), taken when the disease was refractory, from a patient treated with antithyroid drugs. The sequence was obtained from a female donor with Graves disease.

CDR3 in amino acids: CASSEGWNRRNEQYF. The CDR3 nucleotides are TGTGCCAGCAGTGAAGGTTGGAACAGGCGGAACGAGCAGTACTTC. The gene calls are TRBV6-1 and TRBJ2-7; D might be TRBD1 (5 bases). The CDR3 extends over 15 amino acids. Germline V gives CDR1 MNHNS, CDR2 SASEGT. V was cut by 1 base and J by 5 bases, with 15 bases left in between.